The rows below give T cell receptor beta chains drawn from one sample of a study of blood T cell repertoires in COVID-19. TCRdb keeps only in-frame clones here, not all; method: immunoSEQ multiplex PCR. The sample yields about 270,000 clones, approximately 86% seen once. Sequencing used peripheral blood. The origin of the receptors is a woman between 50 and 59 years old with active or convalescent COVID-19. The CDR3 runs from the conserved cysteine through the conserved F or W. A D gene is named only where the DNA matches it firmly. Clone size is not always given. Where it is, it says once, few, many or a class for expanded clones.

v_gene	j_gene	d_gene	abundance	CDR3aa	CDR3nt
TRBV4-1	TRBJ1-1	TRBD1	-	CASSNPGQKNTEAFF	TGCGCCAGCAGCAACCCGGGACAGAAGAACACTGAAGCTTTCTTT
TRBV21-1	TRBJ1-5	-	-	CASSKEQGANQPQHF	TGTGCCAGCAGCAAAGAACAGGGGGCAAACCAGCCCCAGCATTTT
TRBV7-7	TRBJ2-1	TRBD2	-	CASSIGTSGRASYNEQFF	TGTGCTAGCAGCATCGGGACTAGCGGGAGGGCGTCCTACAATGAGCAGTTCTTC
TRBV7-3	TRBJ2-1	-	few	CASSSLARGSYNEQFF	TGTGCCAGCAGCTCCCTCGCCAGGGGATCCTACAATGAGCAGTTCTTC
TRBV15	TRBJ2-1	TRBD2	-	CATSRRSGSRGDEQFF	TGTGCCACCAGCAGAAGAAGCGGGAGTCGTGGCGATGAGCAGTTCTTC
TRBV6-2/TRBV6-3	TRBJ2-1	TRBD2	-	CASSKREGSYNEQFF	TGTGCCAGCAGTAAGCGGGAGGGTTCCTACAATGAGCAGTTCTTC
TRBV24-1	TRBJ2-5	TRBD2	once	CATSTGGEETQYF	TGTGCCACCAGCACGGGGGGGGAGGAGACCCAGTACTTC
TRBV7-9	TRBJ1-2	-	-	CASSLARAAVYGYTF	TGTGCCAGCAGCTTAGCCCGCGCCGCGGTCTATGGCTACACCTTC
TRBV11-2	TRBJ2-7	TRBD1	-	CASSLAGTGRDEQYF	TGTGCCAGCAGCTTAGCAGGGACAGGCCGCGACGAGCAGTACTTC
TRBV5-1	TRBJ2-1	TRBD2	-	CASSPTGTSGYNEQFF	TGCGCCAGCAGCCCTACCGGGACTAGCGGCTACAATGAGCAGTTCTTC
TRBV14	TRBJ1-5	-	-	CASSSPIDSSNQPQHF	TGTGCCAGCAGCTCCCCCATCGACAGTAGCAATCAGCCCCAGCATTTT
TRBV18	TRBJ1-5	TRBD1	-	CASSPSMTGGDSNQPQHF	TGTGCCAGCTCCCCAAGTATGACAGGGGGCGATAGCAATCAGCCCCAGCATTTT
TRBV5-4	TRBJ2-5	TRBD1	-	CASSRDRGETQYF	TGTGCCAGCAGTCGGGACAGAGGGGAGACCCAGTACTTC
TRBV18	TRBJ2-7	-	-	CASSPGSYEQYF	TGTGCCAGCTCCCCGGGGTCCTACGAGCAGTACTTC
TRBV14	TRBJ1-5	-	-	CASSQEVGGGRSQPQHF	TGTGCCAGCAGCCAAGAGGTGGGCGGGGGGCGAAGTCAGCCCCAGCATTTT
TRBV5-4	TRBJ1-2	-	-	CASSAGAGVLYGYTF	TGTGCCAGCAGCGCGGGCGCAGGGGTCCTTTATGGCTACACCTTC
TRBV28	TRBJ1-2	TRBD1	-	CASSFRGRYGYTF	TGTGCCAGCAGTTTTAGGGGGCGGTATGGCTACACCTTC
TRBV27	TRBJ1-4	TRBD1	-	CASSPQGGMEKLFF	TGTGCCAGCAGTCCACAGGGGGGTATGGAAAAACTGTTTTTT
TRBV4-1	TRBJ1-1	-	-	CASSHGHSTEAFF	TGCGCCAGCAGCCACGGACACTCCACTGAAGCTTTCTTT
TRBV2	TRBJ2-1	TRBD1	many	CASGPGQGFYNEQFF	TGTGCCAGCGGGCCGGGACAGGGGTTCTACAATGAGCAGTTCTTC
TRBV5-4	TRBJ2-1	-	-	CASSLQGIEQFF	TGTGCCAGCAGCCTACAGGGAATTGAGCAGTTCTTC
TRBV5-1	TRBJ1-2	TRBD1	-	CASSPRTGANYGYTF	TGCGCCAGCAGCCCACGGACAGGGGCTAACTATGGCTACACCTTC
TRBV19	TRBJ2-7	TRBD2	few	CASSPPTGGLHEQYF	TGTGCCAGTAGTCCCCCAACGGGAGGCCTCCACGAGCAGTACTTC
TRBV3-1/TRBV3-2	TRBJ2-1	TRBD2	-	CASSPYTSANTYNEQFF	TGTGCCAGCAGCCCCTATACTAGCGCAAATACTTACAATGAGCAGTTCTTC
TRBV6-5	TRBJ2-3	TRBD2	-	CASKAGLASDTQYF	TGTGCCAGCAAAGCGGGACTAGCCTCAGATACGCAGTATTTT
TRBV9	TRBJ1-2	TRBD1	-	CASRGTGGDGYTF	TGTGCCAGCAGAGGGACAGGGGGAGATGGCTACACCTTC
TRBV19	TRBJ2-1	-	-	CASSPWTRDNEQFF	TGTGCCAGTAGTCCCTGGACTCGAGACAATGAGCAGTTCTTC
TRBV6-5	TRBJ2-1	TRBD1	-	CASTTGGRDNEQFF	TGTGCCAGCACCACAGGGGGCAGAGACAATGAGCAGTTCTTC
TRBV12-5	TRBJ1-2	TRBD1	-	CASGLGQGPYGYTF	TGTGCTAGTGGTTTGGGACAGGGGCCCTATGGCTACACCTTC
TRBV11-2	TRBJ2-3	TRBD2	-	CASSSGTSGSTDTQYF	TGTGCCAGCAGCTCCGGGACTAGCGGGAGCACAGATACGCAGTATTTT
TRBV28	TRBJ2-4	TRBD2	-	CASSFHYRDYYDKNIQYF	TGTGCCAGCAGCTTTCACTACCGGGACTACTACGACAAAAACATTCAGTACTTC
TRBV20-1	TRBJ2-7	TRBD1	-	CSASDRGAYEQYF	TGCAGTGCTAGTGACAGGGGGGCCTACGAGCAGTACTTC
TRBV28	TRBJ1-2	TRBD1	-	CASRVMGGQGSYGYTF	TGTGCCAGCAGGGTTATGGGTGGACAGGGCTCCTATGGCTACACCTTC
TRBV5-8	TRBJ2-1	-	-	CASSFEGTGVSYNEQFF	TGTGCCAGCAGCTTTGAGGGGACGGGAGTCTCCTACAATGAGCAGTTCTTC
TRBV2	TRBJ1-5	TRBD1	few	CASSELGTGGNQPQHF	TGTGCCAGCAGTGAATTGGGGACAGGGGGCAATCAGCCCCAGCATTTT
TRBV28	TRBJ2-5	TRBD2	-	CASSKTSVETQYF	TGTGCCAGCAGCAAAACTAGCGTGGAGACCCAGTACTTC